This TCR beta chain originates from a study of cytomegalovirus exposure and HLA in healthy donors. Study background: Falling in the Caucasian-associated ancestry cluster were 65% to 90% of approximately 400 genotyped donors. Whole-study findings and limits: Within a later analysis, the majority of CMV-associated TCR beta chains appeared HLA-restricted. Segments of the TCR beta V type were, in most cases, productive about 90% or about 30% of the time in an earlier analysis. Most TCR sequences were uncommon, yet certain public TCRs appeared in many donors.

Primers: 60 Vbeta forward and 13 Jbeta reverse. The repertoire was sequenced with immunoSEQ multiplex PCR; TCRdb's copy has only in-frame clones and lacks some. The table has 150,000 to 200,000 clones, around 76% seen once; the top ten hold less than 1.2%. Germline loops: CDR1 SNHLY, CDR2 FYNNEI. V lost 6 bases to trimming and J lost 6 bases, with 20 bases between them. This CDR3 is built from 15 residues. About this clone itself: Antigen unknown. The conserved phenylalanine or tryptophan normally closing the CDR3 is absent here, so this likely arose from a read error.

The receptor comes from a woman aged 40-49 years in good health and CMV-seronegative. This chain connects TRBV2 to TRBJ1-2; the D is unclear. Material for sequencing was PBMCs. CDR3 loop: CASSGLGGLGDGYTL. CDR3 in DNA: TGTGCCAGCAGCGGTCTGGGAGGCCTGGGCGATGGCTACACCCTC.